Listed here is a single T cell receptor beta chain. Generated by immunoSEQ multiplex PCR, the TCRdb table keeps only in-frame clones and is missing some. The sample shows 250,000 to 300,000 clones, around 89% of them seen only once. This sample was taken from a study of blood T cell repertoires in COVID-19. Whole-study context: Both acute and convalescent COVID-19 samples were obtained from the United States, Italy and Spain. In each case, the material was cDNA or gDNA derived from T cells, B-cell-depleted T cells, or PBMCs.

Germline assignment: CDR1 MRHNA and CDR2 SNTAGT. The CDR3 has 15 amino acids. V shed 6 bases, J shed 5 bases, and the junction held 7 bases outside the gene matches. The origin of this receptor is a man in his forties with acute or convalescent COVID-19. The sequencing input was peripheral blood. V is TRBV6-4 and J is TRBJ1-2; 12 bases line up with TRBD1. In DNA form, the CDR3 reads TGTGCCAGCAGCGAGGGACAGGGGGCGATTTATGGCTACACCTTC. It codes for CASSEGQGAIYGYTF.